This entry lists 6 T cell receptor beta chains sequenced from one sample in a study of cytomegalovirus exposure and HLA in healthy donors. Repertoires were generated with immunoSEQ multiplex PCR, while TCRdb's copy carries only in-frame clones and drops some. The table lists a few hundred thousand clones, over 75% of them singletons. Specimen: PBMCs. The receptors derive from a man aged 30 to 45 in good health and CMV-seronegative.

The chain carries TRBV6-1 and TRBJ1-2; D unclear. V lost 6 bases and J lost 4, with 15 bases in between. The germline CDR1 and CDR2 sequences are MNHNS and SASEGT. The CDR3 runs 14 residues. The CDR3 region has the DNA TGTGCCAGCAGACAAACCGGCGGTGGCTATGGCTACACCTTC. Translated: CASRQTGGGYGYTF.

The chain uses TRBV7-9 and TRBJ1-4; D possibly corresponds to TRBD1 (6 bases). V was cut by 5 bases and J by 3 bases, with 13 bases left in between. Germline loops: CDR1 SEHNR, CDR2 FQNEAQ (reference sequence). CDR3 length equals 15 residues. CDR3 in DNA: TGTGCCAGCAGCGACGGACAGAACCCTAATGAAAAACTGTTTTTT. Translating gives CASSDGQNPNEKLFF.

The chain links TRBV9 to TRBJ2-3; no reliable D call. Germline V gene sequence: CDR1 SGDLS, CDR2 YYNGEE. The V gene lost 0 bases and the J gene lost 6 bases, with 11 bases spanning the gap. The CDR3 loop spans 14 amino acids. The CDR3 region has the DNA TGTGCCAGCAGCGTAGACGGGTTAACGGATACGCAGTATTTT. This sequence encodes CASSVDGLTDTQYF.

This sequence joins TRBV5-6 and TRBJ2-3; 7 bases agree with TRBD1. Germline V gene data show CDR1 as SGHDT and CDR2 as YYEEEE. J gave up 4 bases and V 4 bases, and 9 bases lay outside the gene matches. The CDR3 extends over 15 amino acids. In DNA form, the CDR3 reads TGTGCCAGCAGCCGGGACAGAGACAACGCAGATACGCAGTATTTT. It translates to CASSRDRDNADTQYF.

The V and J genes are TRBV10-2 and TRBJ2-1; 9 nucleotides agree with TRBD2. The CDR3 consists of 13 residues. V shed 7 bases and J 2 bases; nucleotides not matched to a gene: 0. Germline V lookup: CDR1 WSHSY, CDR2 SAAADI. The CDR3 region has the DNA TGCGCCAGCACTAGCGGGGCCTACAATGAGCAGTTCTTC. Encoded protein: CASTSGAYNEQFF.

A note on this clone: Other DNA sequences from this sample encode an identical CDR3 as well. This rearrangement joins TRBV5-1 to TRBJ2-5; 10 nucleotides line up with TRBD1. CDR3 size: 14 residues. Germline loops: CDR1 SGHRS, CDR2 YFSETQ. Germline trimming cut 3 bases from V and 4 bases from J; bases unmatched to any gene: 3. DNA of the CDR3: TGCGCCAGCAGCTCGGGACAGGGGCGAGAGACCCAGTACTTC. Translating it yields CASSSGQGRETQYF.